One and the same sample provided the 4 T cell receptor beta chains below, sequenced in a study of cytomegalovirus exposure and HLA in healthy donors. Primers for the PCR totalled 60 Vbeta and 13 Jbeta. The assay was immunoSEQ multiplex PCR, and TCRdb's table has in-frame clones only and misses some. The data hold some 120,000 clones, with roughly four fifths observed a single time. Sample: PBMCs. These receptors came from a woman aged 60-70 years in good health and CMV-seropositive.

The CDR3 region is CASSYGAGRGYTF. In DNA, the CDR3 is TGTGCCAGCAGTTACGGGGCAGGCCGCGGCTACACCTTC. The chain recombines TRBV6-5 with TRBJ1-2; D perhaps matches TRBD1 (5 bases). This CDR3 has 13 amino acids. Germline V gene sequence: CDR1 MNHEY, CDR2 SVGAGI. Trimming shortened V by 2 bases and J by 8 bases, and 12 bases separated the two germline ends.

This chain links TRBV12-5 with TRBJ1-2, with D unclear. The germline CDR1 and CDR2 sequences are LGHNT and FRNRAP. Trimming pared 0 bases from V and 0 bases from J, leaving 11 bases between. CDR3 size: 16 residues. The CDR3 nucleotides are TGTGCTAGTGGTTTGGTACTGGGCGGGACTAACTATGGCTACACCTTC. Encoded protein: CASGLVLGGTNYGYTF. Together with reference TRBV12-5 and TRBJ1-2, the CDR3 gives the full variable domain: DARVTQTPRHKVTEMGQEVTMRCQPILGHNTVFWYRQTMMQGLELLAYFRNRAPLDDSGMPKDRFSAEMPDATLATLKIQPSEPRDSAVYFCASGLVLGGTNYGYTFGSGTRLTVV.

The gene calls are TRBV9 and TRBJ2-5; TRBD2 is a possible D gene (5 bases). Trimming stripped 0 bases from V and 5 bases from J, with 11 bases between. The CDR3 extends over 14 amino acids. Germline V lookup: CDR1 SGDLS, CDR2 YYNGEE. The chain's CDR3 is CASSVGLARETQYF. The CDR3 DNA reads TGTGCCAGCAGCGTAGGTCTAGCACGGGAGACCCAGTACTTC.

The chain links TRBV10-3 to TRBJ1-6, with D tentatively TRBD1 (5 bases). The germline V gene encodes CDR1 ENHRY and CDR2 SYGVKD. This CDR3 region has 12 residues. Trimming removed 8 bases from V and 10 bases from J, with 12 bases in between. The CDR3 region is CAIGGGESPLHF. The CDR3 DNA reads TGTGCCATCGGTGGGGGAGAGTCACCCCTCCACTTT.